The clone carrying this TCR beta chain showed up just a few times. These data belong to a study of T-cell reconstitution after alpha-beta-depleted transplantation in children. Researchers prepared the TCRbeta library using unique molecular identifiers, the study reports. TCRdb itself ran the PCR reads through MiXCR, one entry per CDR3 protein. The table shows around 370,000 distinct CDR3 sequences, with 10% occurring only once. Material: PBMCs from the stem cell graft donor, obtained from the stem cell graft. The clonotype originates from a human donor who donated a stem cell graft to a child with acute lymphoblastic leukemia.

The CDR3 region is CSATGLDSYEQYF. As DNA, the CDR3 is TGCAGTGCTACGGGACTAGACTCCTACGAGCAGTACTTC. V is TRBV20-1 and J is TRBJ2-7, with 8 nucleotides matching TRBD2. CDR1 is DFQATT and CDR2 is SNEGSKA in the germline V gene (reference sequence). The CDR3 totals 13 residues. V lost 4 bases, J lost 0 bases, and 2 bases stayed unmatched.